The 24 T cell receptor beta chains below all came from one sample that was sequenced in a study of blood T cell repertoires in COVID-19. TCRdb's table, derived via immunoSEQ multiplex PCR, lists solely in-frame clones and lacks some. In the table there are 200,000 or so clones, about three quarters of which are singletons. Specimen: peripheral blood. The receptors derive from a woman aged 70-85 years with acute or convalescent COVID-19.

The rearrangement uses TRBV7-9 and TRBJ2-1; 8 bases match TRBD2. CDR1 is SEHNR, CDR2 FQNEAQ, per germline (reference sequence). After removal of 5 bases from V and 7 bases from J, the junction contained 13 bases not matched to a gene. This CDR3 is 16 amino acids long. In nucleotides, the CDR3 is TGTGCCAGCAGCGACGGACTAGCCGGACTAGGTAATGAGCAGTTCTTC. It encodes CASSDGLAGLGNEQFF.

This clone appeared a single time. This chain links TRBV5-1 with TRBJ1-2; D is ambiguous. This CDR3 has 15 amino acids. Germline CDR1 SGHRS, CDR2 YFSETQ. V was shortened by 0 bases and J by 1 base, with 10 bases between the two germline ends. Here the CDR3 DNA reads TGCGCCAGCAGCTTGGGTGCGGTGAATAACTATGGCTACACCTTC. Its protein product is CASSLGAVNNYGYTF.

This clone showed up just once. The rearrangement joins TRBV19 to TRBJ2-5; the match to TRBD2 covers 7 bases. The CDR3 runs 15 residues. V was pared by 1 base and J by 5 bases, with 7 bases of the junction left unmatched. Germline lookup yields CDR1 LNHDA and CDR2 SQIVND (reference sequence). The CDR3 here is CASSIGTKGGETQYF. The CDR3 bases are TGTGCCAGTAGTATAGGAACGAAGGGAGGGGAGACCCAGTACTTC.

The chain employs TRBV28 and TRBJ1-6; the D is unclear. CDR1 is MDHEN, CDR2 SYDVKM, per germline. V was shortened by 5 bases and J by 14 bases, with 25 bases between the two germline ends. CDR3 size: 16 residues. DNA for the CDR3: TGTGCCAGCAGTCCCCCCCCGTACCGGGCCACCGGGGCCCTCCACTTT. Its protein product is CASSPPPYRATGALHF.

This clone was seen at least ten times. The CDR3 DNA is TGTGCCAGCGGTGATACAGGGGTCTATGGCTACACCTTC. Translation: CASGDTGVYGYTF. The chain has TRBV12-3 or TRBV12-4 and TRBJ1-2, with 7 bases matching TRBD1. This CDR3 spans 13 amino acids. The V gene end was trimmed by 8 bases and the J gene end by 4 bases; junction bases not matched to a gene: 7.

The V and J genes are TRBV11-2 and TRBJ2-1, with TRBD2 matching over 9 bases. This CDR3 has 16 residues. Germline V gene lookup returns CDR1 SGHAT and CDR2 FQNNGV. Losses at the gene ends were 1 base for V and 4 bases for J; bases not matched to a gene: 5. CDR3 in amino acids: CASSLGGTSWYNEQFF. The CDR3 DNA reads as TGTGCCAGCAGCTTAGGAGGGACTAGCTGGTACAATGAGCAGTTCTTC.

The rearrangement links TRBV10-3 to TRBJ1-1; no definite D call. Germline CDR1 is ENHRY and CDR2 is SYGVKD. The CDR3 is 16 amino acids. Deletions cut 0 bases from V and 2 bases from J, with 13 bases between. CDR3: CAISESRPALNTEAFF. CDR3 nucleotide sequence: TGTGCCATCAGTGAGTCGCGGCCGGCCCTAAACACTGAAGCTTTCTTT.

This sequence joins TRBV4-2 and TRBJ2-4; TRBD2 agrees at 12 bases. The CDR3 is 20 amino acids. Germline CDR1 is LGHNA and CDR2 is YNFKEQ. After removal of 5 bases from V and 3 bases from J, the junction contained 17 bases not matched to a gene. Here the CDR3 DNA reads TGTGCCAGCAGCGAACCCACTCCGACTAGCGGGAGAAGGGGCAAAAACATTCAGTACTTC. This sequence encodes CASSEPTPTSGRRGKNIQYF.

The rearrangement links TRBV29-1 to TRBJ1-1; TRBD1 might be the D (6 bases). CDR1 and CDR2 from the germline V gene are SQVTM and ANQGSEA. The CDR3 is 12 residues long. The V end lost 6 bases, the J end lost 4 bases, and 12 bases lay between the germline ends. The CDR3 sequence: CSVITGLTEAFF. CDR3 DNA: TGCAGCGTGATTACAGGGCTCACTGAAGCTTTCTTT.

The chain carries TRBV3-1 (or the pseudogene TRBV3-2) and TRBJ2-1; 10 bases are a match to TRBD2. Germline lookup yields CDR1 LGHDT and CDR2 YNNKEL (reference sequence). J was trimmed by 7 bases and V by 6 bases; bases with no gene match: 6. The CDR3 is 14 amino acids. CDR3: CASRGLAASNEQFF. CDR3 in DNA: TGTGCCAGCAGAGGACTAGCGGCGTCGAATGAGCAGTTCTTC.

The chain links TRBV25-1 to TRBJ1-1; tentative D call: TRBD1 (6 bases). Looked up from germline, CDR1 is MGHDK and CDR2 is SYGVNS. CDR3 length: 16 residues. The V and J ends lost 6 bases and 1 base respectively, with 18 bases between them. The chain's CDR3 is CASRKQGTWRNTEAFF. The CDR3 coding sequence is TGTGCCAGCAGGAAACAGGGTACGTGGAGGAACACTGAAGCTTTCTTT.

The V call is TRBV13, the J call TRBJ1-2; D possibly corresponds to TRBD1 (5 bases). Germline loops: CDR1 PRHDT, CDR2 FYEKMQ (reference sequence). CDR3 length: 14 amino acids. V shed 0 bases and J shed 4 bases, with 9 bases lying between them. CDR3 amino acids: CASSLGQDSYGYTF. In DNA form, the CDR3 reads TGTGCCAGCAGCTTAGGCCAAGACAGCTATGGCTACACCTTC. Filled out from reference TRBV13 and TRBJ1-2, the complete variable domain reads AAGVIQSPRHLIKEKRETATLKCYPIPRHDTVYWYQQGPGQDPQFLISFYEKMQSDKGSIPDRFSAQQFSDYHSELNMSSLELGDSALYFCASSLGQDSYGYTFGSGTRLTVV.

This clone showed up just once. CDR3 residues: CASCGGRAEDTQYF. The CDR3, as DNA: TGCGCCAGCTGTGGCGGGAGGGCCGAGGATACGCAGTATTTT. The chain has TRBV5-1 and TRBJ2-3; 9 nucleotides agree with TRBD2. The CDR3 is 14 amino acids. The germline V gene has CDR1 SGHRS and CDR2 YFSETQ. The V gene end was trimmed by 7 bases and the J gene end by 6 bases; junction bases not matched to a gene: 9.

This clone has only a few counts. The chain links TRBV15 to TRBJ2-1, with 14 bases identical to TRBD2. CDR1 LNHNV and CDR2 YYDKDF come from the germline V gene (reference sequence). CDR3 size: 20 residues. With 3 bases clipped from V and 1 base from J, the junction kept 11 bases outside the gene matches. CDR3: CATSSAPGLAGVGSYNEQFF. CDR3 DNA sequence: TGTGCCACCAGCAGTGCCCCGGGACTAGCGGGGGTAGGGTCCTACAATGAGCAGTTCTTC.

The chain combines TRBV30 with TRBJ1-6; 7 bases align to TRBD1. There are 14 residues in the CDR3. V shed 3 bases, J shed 6 bases, and the junction held 5 bases outside the gene matches. Germline CDR1 and CDR2: GTSNPN and SVGIG (reference sequence). This CDR3 is CAWSRDSRNSPLHF. CDR3 nucleotide sequence: TGTGCCTGGAGCCGGGACAGTCGTAATTCACCCCTCCACTTT.

The V and J genes are TRBV15 and TRBJ1-6; 9 bases line up with TRBD1. Germline CDR1 is LNHNV and CDR2 is YYDKDF (reference sequence). The CDR3 is 20 amino acids. Trimming cost V 3 bases and J 1 base; bases outside gene matches: 13. Written as DNA, the CDR3 is TGTGCCACCAGCAGGCCCGGGACAGGGATCCCAATGTCCTATAATTCACCCCTCCACTTT. Amino acids: CATSRPGTGIPMSYNSPLHF.

The chain is built from TRBV11-3 and TRBJ2-3, with a weak D call TRBD2 (6 bases). V was trimmed by 5 bases and J by 6 bases, leaving 12 bases between them. This CDR3 is built from 13 residues. The germline V gene has CDR1 SGHNT and CDR2 YENEEA. CDR3 in DNA: TGTGCCAGCAGCCAGAACCTAGCGGATACGCAGTATTTT. Translated, it gives CASSQNLADTQYF.

This clone was picked up a small number of times. The V call is TRBV2, the J call TRBJ2-7, with D unresolved. V gave up 8 bases and J gave up 2 bases, with 16 bases separating them. The CDR3 is 14 residues long. CDR1 SNHLY and CDR2 FYNNEI come from the germline V gene. CDR3 sequence (DNA): TGTGCCAGCGAGACTCCGGGTCTGACCTACGAGCAGTACTTC. This sequence encodes CASETPGLTYEQYF.

This clone was seen only once. The genes are TRBV7-2 and TRBJ2-3; possibly TRBD2 for D (5 bases). There are 15 residues in the CDR3. The ends were cut back, 3 bases at V and 0 bases at J, with 10 bases in the middle. Germline CDR1 and CDR2: SGHTA and FQGNSA. CDR3 sequence (DNA): TGTGCCAGCAGCTTCAGCGGCAAAAGCACAGATACGCAGTATTTT. It codes for CASSFSGKSTDTQYF.

This clone occurred once. The chain recombines TRBV6-6 with TRBJ1-1; weak D call: TRBD1 (5 bases). The germline V gene has CDR1 MNHNY and CDR2 SVGAGI (reference sequence). V lost 0 bases, J lost 0 bases, and 11 bases lay in between. CDR3 length equals 16 residues. CDR3 sequence: CASSYSAGSLNTEAFF. The CDR3 nucleotides are TGTGCCAGCAGTTACTCCGCAGGGTCCTTGAACACTGAAGCTTTCTTT.

This clone turned up a few times. The chain carries TRBV28 and TRBJ1-2, with 11 positions matching TRBD1. This CDR3 region has 14 residues. V gave up 4 bases and J gave up 4 bases; unmatched junction bases: 2. Germline assignment: CDR1 MDHEN and CDR2 SYDVKM. CDR3 region: CASSSGTGGYGYTF. Here the CDR3 DNA reads TGTGCCAGCAGTTCCGGGACAGGGGGCTATGGCTACACCTTC.

Only a few counts were recorded for this clone. The DNA for the CDR3 is TGTGCCAAGGGGAAGGGTAACACTGAAGCTTTCTTT. Residues: CAKGKGNTEAFF. The chain recombines TRBV28 with TRBJ1-1, with D perhaps matching TRBD1 (5 bases). Germline-derived CDR1 and CDR2 are MDHEN and SYDVKM. The CDR3 contains 12 residues. The V end was cut by 10 bases, the J end by 2 bases, with 11 bases between.

The chain has TRBV19 and TRBJ2-7; 10 bases agree with TRBD1. Trimming cost V 6 bases and J 4 bases; bases outside gene matches: 3. CDR1 LNHDA and CDR2 SQIVND come from the germline V gene (reference sequence). The CDR3 runs to 13 residues. CDR3 in amino acids: CASSKGQGYEQYF. Written as DNA, the CDR3 is TGTGCCAGTAGCAAGGGACAGGGGTACGAGCAGTACTTC.

CDR3 region: CASSGVLYGLAGHEQYF. DNA for the CDR3: TGCGCCAGCAGTGGAGTCTTATATGGGCTAGCGGGTCACGAGCAGTACTTC. The V and J genes are TRBV10-1 and TRBJ2-7; the match to TRBD2 covers 8 bases. The germline CDR1 and CDR2 sequences are WNHNN and SYGVQD (reference sequence). The length of the CDR3 is 17 residues. V shed 4 bases and J 5 bases; nucleotides not matched to a gene: 16.